One and the same sample provided the 25 T cell receptor beta chains below, sequenced in a study of CD8+ T cells in alopecia areata. Indicated treatment: oral pan-JAK inhibitor, 5-10 mg twice daily. Once RNA had been extracted, it was reverse transcribed into cDNA to act as the sequencing template. This table comes from immunoSEQ multiplex PCR, and its TCRdb copy is limited to in-frame clones, with some not included. The sample includes some 120,000 clones, 61% of them seen just once. Specimen: CD4+ T cells sorted from blood, collected at week 4, from a patient treated with tofacitinib. The source of these receptors is a human donor with alopecia areata.

V gene TRBV9 combines with J gene TRBJ2-1; 8 bases map to TRBD2. The length of the CDR3 is 16 residues. Losses at the gene ends were 0 bases for V and 3 bases for J; bases not matched to a gene: 5. Germline CDR1 SGDLS, CDR2 YYNGEE. DNA of the CDR3: TGTGCCAGCAGCGTAGTGAGCGGGAGAGGCTACAATGAGCAGTTCTTC. This gives the protein CASSVVSGRGYNEQFF.

This chain joins TRBV30 and TRBJ2-1; D possibly uses TRBD1 or TRBD2 (5 bases each). Germline V gives CDR1 GTSNPN, CDR2 SVGIG (reference sequence). V gave up 0 bases and J gave up 9 bases, with 15 bases separating them. The CDR3 covers 14 residues. CDR3 loop: CAWSVPGPLVEQFF. The CDR3, as DNA: TGTGCCTGGAGTGTACCGGGACCGCTCGTTGAGCAGTTCTTC. Drawing the rest from reference TRBV30 and TRBJ2-1, the complete variable domain is SQTIHQWPATLVQPVGSPLSLECTVEGTSNPNLYWYRQAAGRGLQLLFYSVGIGQISSEVPQNLSASRPQDRQFILSSKKLLLSDSGFYLCAWSVPGPLVEQFFGPGTRLTVL.

The chain uses TRBV5-1 and TRBJ2-2; 14 bases match TRBD2. The CDR3 spans 15 residues. Trimming cost V 4 bases and J 6 bases; bases outside gene matches: 2. Per germline, CDR1 SGHRS and CDR2 YFSETQ. The CDR3 here is CASSGLAGGSGELFF. The CDR3 coding sequence is TGCGCCAGCAGCGGACTAGCGGGAGGTTCCGGGGAGCTGTTTTTT.

The chain couples TRBV27 to TRBJ1-2; 12 bases fit TRBD1. The J segment lost 8 bases and the V segment lost 6 bases, leaving 10 bases of the junction unmatched. Germline V gene data show CDR1 as MNHEY and CDR2 as SMNVEV (reference sequence). The CDR3 contains 15 residues. CDR3 in DNA: TGTGCCAGCAGATCATCCGGGACAGGGGGCCGGGGCTACACCTTC. Encoded protein: CASRSSGTGGRGYTF.

V and J are TRBV27 and TRBJ2-6; D gene ambiguous. The CDR3 totals 15 residues. Trimming stripped 6 bases from V and 2 bases from J, with 11 bases between. CDR1 MNHEY and CDR2 SMNVEV come from the germline V gene (reference sequence). CDR3 region: CASSSKGAGANVLTF. As DNA, the CDR3 is TGTGCCAGCAGCTCGAAAGGCGCTGGGGCCAACGTCCTGACTTTC.

This rearrangement joins TRBV5-6 to TRBJ2-7; the match to TRBD2 covers 9 bases. Germline CDR1 and CDR2: SGHDT and YYEEEE. Trimming at V came to 1 base and at J to 5 bases, leaving 10 bases not matched to a gene. This CDR3 has 16 residues. CDR3 DNA: TGTGCCAGCAGCTTGTTCGATGGCGGGGGGGCTCACGAGCAGTACTTC. Its translation: CASSLFDGGGAHEQYF.

This clone has a handful of counts. V gene TRBV27 combines with J gene TRBJ2-1, with 9 bases identical to TRBD2. CDR3 size: 14 residues. From germline, CDR1 is MNHEY and CDR2 SMNVEV (reference sequence). Losses at the gene ends were 7 bases for V and 7 bases for J; bases not matched to a gene: 8. This CDR3 reads CASTLAGAGNEQFF. The CDR3 DNA reads as TGTGCCAGCACATTAGCGGGAGCAGGGAATGAGCAGTTCTTC.

This chain joins TRBV2 and TRBJ2-7; D uncertain. This CDR3 has 13 residues. V was shortened by 6 bases and J by 3 bases, with 12 bases between the two germline ends. The germline gives CDR1 SNHLY, CDR2 FYNNEI. CDR3 loop: CASRETRLYEQYF. CDR3 DNA sequence: TGTGCCAGCAGGGAAACCAGGCTCTACGAGCAGTACTTC. The whole variable domain, remainder taken from reference TRBV2 and TRBJ2-7, is EPEVTQTPSHQVTQMGQEVILRCVPISNHLYFYWYRQILGQKVEFLVSFYNNEISEKSEIFDDQFSVERPDGSNFTLKIRSTKLEDSAMYFCASRETRLYEQYFGPGTRLTVT.

V usage is TRBV2 and J usage is TRBJ2-6, with 8 positions matching TRBD2. Germline values: CDR1 SNHLY, CDR2 FYNNEI. This CDR3 contains 18 residues. Germline trimming cut 3 bases from V and 1 base from J; bases unmatched to any gene: 8. The CDR3 loop is CASSDRSSGVSGANVLTF. The CDR3, as DNA: TGTGCCAGCAGTGACCGGAGTAGCGGGGTTTCTGGGGCCAACGTCCTGACTTTC.

The V and J genes are TRBV9 and TRBJ1-4; perhaps TRBD1 as D (5 bases). V dropped 4 bases and J dropped 6 bases, with 10 bases sitting between them. CDR3 size: 13 residues. The germline V gene has CDR1 SGDLS and CDR2 YYNGEE. The CDR3 DNA is TGTGCCAGCAGCACTGGGACGGATGAAAAACTGTTTTTT. This sequence encodes CASSTGTDEKLFF.

The chain carries TRBV7-3 and TRBJ2-5; possible D gene TRBD1, 6 bases. The CDR3 totals 12 residues. In germline, CDR1 is SGHTA, CDR2 FQGTGA. The V and J ends lost 4 bases and 7 bases respectively, with 10 bases between them. The CDR3 region has the DNA TGTGCCAGCAGCTCCCGAGGGGGGACCCAGTACTTC. Its translation is CASSSRGGTQYF. Supplemented by reference TRBV7-3 and TRBJ2-5, the full variable domain reads GAGVSQTPSNKVTEKGKYVELRCDPISGHTALYWYRQSLGQGPEFLIYFQGTGAADDSGLPNDRFFAVRPEGSVSTLKIQRTERGDSAVYLCASSSRGGTQYFGPGTRLLVL.

The gene calls are TRBV6-6 and TRBJ2-5; 8 nucleotides agree with TRBD2. V lost 6 bases and J lost 5; bases outside the gene matches: 8. The CDR3 is made up of 14 amino acids. CDR1 MNHNY and CDR2 SVGAGI come from the germline V gene (reference sequence). CDR3 sequence reads: CASRRGLAGETQYF. CDR3 bases: TGTGCCAGCAGACGCGGACTAGCAGGGGAGACCCAGTACTTC.

This clone was recorded a few times. This chain connects TRBV9 to TRBJ2-3, with D perhaps TRBD1 or TRBD2 (5 bases each). The ends were cut back, 4 bases at V and 2 bases at J, with 14 bases in the middle. This CDR3 is built from 15 residues. CDR1 and CDR2 from the germline V gene are SGDLS and YYNGEE. CDR3 region: CASSLRLGDTDTQYF. In DNA form, the CDR3 reads TGTGCCAGCAGCCTGAGACTGGGGGACACAGATACGCAGTATTTT.

This clone turned up a few times. The chain combines TRBV5-4 with TRBJ2-1, with 16 positions matching TRBD2. The CDR3 loop spans 16 amino acids. Germline V gene data show CDR1 as SGHNT and CDR2 as YYREEE (reference sequence). Trimming cost V 4 bases and J 8 bases; bases outside gene matches: 6. The DNA of the CDR3 is TGTGCCAGCAGCCCGGGACTAGCGGGAGGGGGGCATGAGCAGTTCTTC. It translates to CASSPGLAGGGHEQFF.

The CDR3 DNA follows: TGTGCCAGCAGTCAGGAGGAGCAGTTCTTC. It specifies CASSQEEQFF. The rearrangement joins TRBV2 to TRBJ2-1; the D is unclear. The germline V and J ends were trimmed by 5 bases and 10 bases, with 6 bases remaining between them. Germline-derived CDR1 and CDR2 are SNHLY and FYNNEI. The CDR3 runs 10 residues.

This clone was detected a few times. The CDR3 reads CASSTGLAGGGEQYF. The CDR3 nucleotides read TGCGCCAGCAGCACCGGACTAGCGGGAGGAGGGGAGCAGTACTTC. J is TRBJ2-7 and V is TRBV5-1; 14 positions agree with TRBD2. The CDR3 contains 15 residues. The germline V gene has CDR1 SGHRS and CDR2 YFSETQ. V shed 4 bases, J shed 7 bases, and the junction held 7 bases outside the gene matches.

The gene calls are TRBV30 and TRBJ2-1, with 7 bases identical to TRBD1. Germline trimming cut 0 bases from V and 6 bases from J; bases unmatched to any gene: 5. CDR3 size: 14 residues. The germline gives CDR1 GTSNPN, CDR2 SVGIG (reference sequence). CDR3 residues: CAWSVLTGSNEQFF. The CDR3 bases are TGTGCCTGGAGTGTACTGACAGGGAGCAATGAGCAGTTCTTC.

This clone was detected only once. The chain links TRBV18 to TRBJ2-7; TRBD2 aligns across 10 bases. V was pared by 3 bases and J by 4 bases, with 3 bases of the junction left unmatched. Per the germline V gene, CDR1 is KGHSH and CDR2 is LQKENI. This CDR3 has 14 amino acids. The CDR3 bases are TGTGCCAGCTCACCCGCTAGCGGGGGATACGAGCAGTACTTC. Translating gives CASSPASGGYEQYF.

The CDR3 here is CRGKNTEAFF. CDR3 sequence (DNA): TGCAGGGGCAAGAACACTGAAGCTTTCTTT. The chain links TRBV29-1 to TRBJ1-1; D unclear. CDR3 length: 10 residues. Germline V gene sequence: CDR1 SQVTM, CDR2 ANQGSEA.

The rearrangement joins TRBV28 to TRBJ2-7, with TRBD1 identical over 8 bases. This CDR3 spans 12 amino acids. Germline loops: CDR1 MDHEN, CDR2 SYDVKM. Unmatched junction bases numbered 8, after V lost 3 bases and J lost 13 bases. CDR3 sequence (DNA): TGTGCCAGCAGTTTCCGATTGGGACAGGATTACTTC. This encodes CASSFRLGQDYF.

V is TRBV5-1 and J is TRBJ1-5, with a weak D call TRBD1 (5 bases). Germline lookup yields CDR1 SGHRS and CDR2 YFSETQ. The CDR3 length is 15 residues. V gave up 0 bases and J gave up 0 bases, with 7 bases separating them. CDR3 sequence: CASSLGDRSNQPQHF. In DNA form, the CDR3 reads TGCGCCAGCAGCTTGGGGGACCGTAGCAATCAGCCCCAGCATTTT.

The chain has TRBV7-2 and TRBJ2-3, with D perhaps matching TRBD1 (6 bases). V lost 5 bases and J lost 2, with 8 bases in between. Germline lookup yields CDR1 SGHTA and CDR2 FQGNSA. This CDR3 comprises 13 residues. The DNA of the CDR3 is TGTGCCAGCAGCGACAGGATCACAGATACGCAGTATTTT. Protein product: CASSDRITDTQYF.

The J gene is TRBJ1-2, the V gene TRBV29-1; D might be TRBD1 (6 bases). The length of the CDR3 is 13 residues. Germline V CDR1 and CDR2: SQVTM, ANQGSEA. The V gene lost 7 bases and the J gene lost 8 bases, with 20 bases spanning the gap. For the CDR3, the DNA is TGCAGCGCAACAGGGAAGGGAGTGGGCGGCTACACCTTC. It is translated as CSATGKGVGGYTF.

The rearrangement links TRBV15 to TRBJ2-1, with D perhaps matching TRBD2 (6 bases). The CDR3 sequence is 13 residues long. Germline CDR1 LNHNV, CDR2 YYDKDF (reference sequence). Trimming took off 5 bases at V and 8 bases at J, with 13 bases between the two ends. CDR3 sequence (DNA): TGTGCCACCAGCTGGAGACTAGGGGATGAGCAGTTCTTC. Amino acid sequence: CATSWRLGDEQFF.

This chain links TRBV29-1 with TRBJ1-1, with D hard to call. This CDR3 spans 13 amino acids. Germline values: CDR1 SQVTM, CDR2 ANQGSEA. V dropped 5 bases and J dropped 5 bases, with 15 bases sitting between them. The CDR3 nucleotides read TGCAGCGTTAGTGTGAACTTGGATACTGAAGCTTTCTTT. This translates into CSVSVNLDTEAFF.